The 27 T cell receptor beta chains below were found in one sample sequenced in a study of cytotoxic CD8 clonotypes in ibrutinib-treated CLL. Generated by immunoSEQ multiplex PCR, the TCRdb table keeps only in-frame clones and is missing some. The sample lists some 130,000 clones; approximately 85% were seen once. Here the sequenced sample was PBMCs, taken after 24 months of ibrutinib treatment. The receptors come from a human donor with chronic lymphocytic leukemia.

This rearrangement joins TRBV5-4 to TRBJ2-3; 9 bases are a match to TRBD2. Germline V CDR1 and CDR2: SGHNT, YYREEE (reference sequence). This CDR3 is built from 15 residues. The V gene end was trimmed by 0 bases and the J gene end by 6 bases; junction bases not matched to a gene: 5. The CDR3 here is CASSLGRGGSDTQYF. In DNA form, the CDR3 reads TGTGCCAGCAGCTTGGGGCGGGGGGGTAGTGATACGCAGTATTTT.

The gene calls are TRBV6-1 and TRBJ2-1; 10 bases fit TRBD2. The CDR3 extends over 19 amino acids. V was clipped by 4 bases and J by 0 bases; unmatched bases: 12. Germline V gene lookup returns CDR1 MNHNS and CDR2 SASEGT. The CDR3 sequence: CASSGPRTSGQSSYNEQFF. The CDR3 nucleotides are TGTGCCAGCAGTGGCCCGAGGACTAGCGGACAGAGCTCCTACAATGAGCAGTTCTTC.

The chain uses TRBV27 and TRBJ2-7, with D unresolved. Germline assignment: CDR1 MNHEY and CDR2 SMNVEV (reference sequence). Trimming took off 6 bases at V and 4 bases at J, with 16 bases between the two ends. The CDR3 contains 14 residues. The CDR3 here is CASRSDRGVYEQYF. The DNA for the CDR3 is TGTGCCAGCAGAAGCGACCGTGGAGTTTACGAGCAGTACTTC.

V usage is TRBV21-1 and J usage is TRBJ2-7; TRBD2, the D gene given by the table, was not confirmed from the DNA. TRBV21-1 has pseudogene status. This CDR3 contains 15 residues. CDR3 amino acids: CASSKERTPHYEQYF. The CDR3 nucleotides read TGTGCCAGCAGCAAAGAAAGGACTCCTCACTACGAGCAGTACTTC.

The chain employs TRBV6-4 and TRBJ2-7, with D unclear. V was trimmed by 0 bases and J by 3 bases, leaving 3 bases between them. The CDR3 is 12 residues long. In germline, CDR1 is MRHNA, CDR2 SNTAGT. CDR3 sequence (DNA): TGTGCCAGCAGTGACTCTATCTACGAGCAGTACTTC. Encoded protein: CASSDSIYEQYF.

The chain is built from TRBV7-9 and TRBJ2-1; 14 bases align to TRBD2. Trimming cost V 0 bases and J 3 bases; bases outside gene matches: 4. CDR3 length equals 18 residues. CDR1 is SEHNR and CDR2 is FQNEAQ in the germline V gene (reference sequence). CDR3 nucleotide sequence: TGTGCCAGCAGCTTAGCGATTGGGACTAGCGGGGGCTACAATGAGCAGTTCTTC. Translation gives CASSLAIGTSGGYNEQFF.

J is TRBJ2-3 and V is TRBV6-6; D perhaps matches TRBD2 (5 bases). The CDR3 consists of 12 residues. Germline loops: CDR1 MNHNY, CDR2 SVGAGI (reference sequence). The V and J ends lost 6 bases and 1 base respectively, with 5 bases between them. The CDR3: CASRAGTDTQYF. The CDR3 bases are TGTGCCAGCAGAGCGGGCACAGATACGCAGTATTTT.

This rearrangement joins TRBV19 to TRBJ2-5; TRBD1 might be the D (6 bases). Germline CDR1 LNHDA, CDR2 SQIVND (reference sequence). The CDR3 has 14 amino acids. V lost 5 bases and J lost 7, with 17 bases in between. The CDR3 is CASSQTQGRATQYF. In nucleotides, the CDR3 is TGTGCCAGTAGTCAGACGCAGGGGCGCGCGACCCAGTACTTC. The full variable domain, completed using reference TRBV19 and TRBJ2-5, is DGGITQSPKYLFRKEGQNVTLSCEQNLNHDAMYWYRQDPGQGLRLIYYSQIVNDFQKGDIAEGYSVSREKKESFPLTVTSAQKNPTAFYLCASSQTQGRATQYFGPGTRLLVL.

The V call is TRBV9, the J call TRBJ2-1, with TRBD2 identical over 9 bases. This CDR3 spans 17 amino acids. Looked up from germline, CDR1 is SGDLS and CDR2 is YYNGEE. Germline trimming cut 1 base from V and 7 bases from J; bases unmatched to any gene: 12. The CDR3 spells CASSVRPTSGAGNEQFF. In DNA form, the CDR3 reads TGTGCCAGCAGCGTAAGACCGACTAGCGGAGCGGGGAATGAGCAGTTCTTC.

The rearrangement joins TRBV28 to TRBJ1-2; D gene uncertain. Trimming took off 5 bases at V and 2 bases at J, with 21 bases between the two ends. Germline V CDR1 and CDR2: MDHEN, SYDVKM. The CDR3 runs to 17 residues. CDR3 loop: CASSVKRTGLYNYGYTF. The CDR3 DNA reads TGTGCCAGCAGTGTGAAAAGGACGGGCTTATACAACTATGGCTACACCTTC.

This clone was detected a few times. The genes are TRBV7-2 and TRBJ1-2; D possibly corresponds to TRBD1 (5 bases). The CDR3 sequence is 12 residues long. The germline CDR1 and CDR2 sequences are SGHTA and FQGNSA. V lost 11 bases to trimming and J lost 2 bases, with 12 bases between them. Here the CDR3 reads CAQGTGNYGYTF. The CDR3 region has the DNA TGTGCCCAGGGAACTGGGAACTATGGCTACACCTTC.

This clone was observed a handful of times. CDR3 bases: TGTGCCACCGAGAGCGGGGGGTCCCAAGAGACCCAGTACTTC. Translated, it gives CATESGGSQETQYF. The chain has TRBV10-3 and TRBJ2-5; TRBD2 aligns across 9 bases. The CDR3 runs to 14 residues. With 10 bases clipped from V and 1 base from J, the junction kept 7 bases outside the gene matches. In germline, CDR1 is ENHRY, CDR2 SYGVKD.

For the CDR3, the DNA is TGTGCCAGCAGTTTACACAGGGGAAGCTATGGCTACACCTTC. It yields the protein CASSLHRGSYGYTF. V and J are TRBV28 and TRBJ1-2; 7 positions match TRBD1. This CDR3 is 14 amino acids long. V trimming: 2 bases; J trimming: 4 bases; junction bases outside the gene matches: 4. Germline V CDR1 and CDR2: MDHEN, SYDVKM.

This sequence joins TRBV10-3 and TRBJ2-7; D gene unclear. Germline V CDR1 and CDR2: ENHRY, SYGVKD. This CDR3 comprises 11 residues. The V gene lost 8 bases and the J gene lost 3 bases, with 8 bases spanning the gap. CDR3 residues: CAIAQNYEQYF. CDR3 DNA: TGTGCCATCGCGCAGAACTACGAGCAGTACTTC.

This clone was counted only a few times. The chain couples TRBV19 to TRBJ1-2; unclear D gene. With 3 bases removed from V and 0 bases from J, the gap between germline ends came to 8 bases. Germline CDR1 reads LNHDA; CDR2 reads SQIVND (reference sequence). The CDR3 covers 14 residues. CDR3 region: CASSMGGTNYGYTF. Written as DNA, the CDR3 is TGTGCCAGTAGTATGGGAGGGACTAACTATGGCTACACCTTC.

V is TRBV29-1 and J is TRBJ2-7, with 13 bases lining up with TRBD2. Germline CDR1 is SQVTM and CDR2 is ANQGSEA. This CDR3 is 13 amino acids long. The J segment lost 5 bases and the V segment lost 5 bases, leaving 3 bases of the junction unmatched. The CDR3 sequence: CSVTSGGANEQYF. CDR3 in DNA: TGCAGCGTTACTAGCGGGGGGGCTAACGAGCAGTACTTC.

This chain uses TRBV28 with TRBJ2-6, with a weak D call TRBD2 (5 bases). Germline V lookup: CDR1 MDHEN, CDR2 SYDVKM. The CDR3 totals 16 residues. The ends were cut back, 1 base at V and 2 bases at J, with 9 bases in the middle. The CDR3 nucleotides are TGTGCCAGCAGTTTATTCGGGGAAACTGGGGCCAACGTCCTGACTTTC. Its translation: CASSLFGETGANVLTF.

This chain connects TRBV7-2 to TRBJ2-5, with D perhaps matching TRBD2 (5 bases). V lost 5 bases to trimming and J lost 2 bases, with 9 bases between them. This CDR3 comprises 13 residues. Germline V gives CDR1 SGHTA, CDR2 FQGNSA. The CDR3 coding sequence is TGTGCCAGCAGCCCTCAGCGGCAAGAGACCCAGTACTTC. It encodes CASSPQRQETQYF.

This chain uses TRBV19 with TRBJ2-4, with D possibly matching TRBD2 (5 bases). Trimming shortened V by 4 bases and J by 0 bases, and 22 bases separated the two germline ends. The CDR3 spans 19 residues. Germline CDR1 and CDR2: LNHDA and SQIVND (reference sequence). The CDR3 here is CASSKEAALPFLAKNIQYF. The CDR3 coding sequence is TGTGCCAGTAGTAAAGAAGCGGCACTCCCATTTTTAGCCAAAAACATTCAGTACTTC.

The DNA of the CDR3 is TGCAGCGTACCCGGGACGAGGGAGACCCAGTACTTC. Amino acids: CSVPGTRETQYF. The chain links TRBV29-1 to TRBJ2-5; either TRBD1 or TRBD2 may fit D (5 bases each). Trimming took off 6 bases at V and 5 bases at J, with 13 bases between the two ends. The CDR3 contains 12 residues. The germline gives CDR1 SQVTM, CDR2 ANQGSEA. Full variable domain (rest looked up from reference TRBV29-1 and TRBJ2-5): SAVISQKPSRDICQRGTSLTIQCQVDSQVTMMFWYRQQPGQSLTLIATANQGSEATYESGFVIDKFPISRPNLTFSTLTVSNMSPEDSSIYLCSVPGTRETQYFGPGTRLLVL.

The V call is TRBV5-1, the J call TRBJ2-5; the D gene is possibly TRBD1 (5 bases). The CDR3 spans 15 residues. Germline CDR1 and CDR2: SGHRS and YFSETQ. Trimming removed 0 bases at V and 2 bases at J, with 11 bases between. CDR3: CASSLATGLQETQYF. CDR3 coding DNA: TGCGCCAGCAGCTTGGCCACAGGCCTACAAGAGACCCAGTACTTC.

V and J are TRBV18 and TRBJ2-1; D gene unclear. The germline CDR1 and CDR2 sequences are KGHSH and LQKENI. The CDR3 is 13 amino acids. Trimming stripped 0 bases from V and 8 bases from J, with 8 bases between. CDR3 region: CASSPPSAYEQFF. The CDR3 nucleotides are TGTGCCAGCTCACCACCGTCGGCTTATGAGCAGTTCTTC.

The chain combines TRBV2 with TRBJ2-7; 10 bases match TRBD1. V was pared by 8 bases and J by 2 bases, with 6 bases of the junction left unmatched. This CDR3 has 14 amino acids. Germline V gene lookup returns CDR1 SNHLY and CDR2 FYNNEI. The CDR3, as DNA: TGTGCCAGCGTAAGGGACAGGGGAACCTACGAGCAGTACTTC. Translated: CASVRDRGTYEQYF.

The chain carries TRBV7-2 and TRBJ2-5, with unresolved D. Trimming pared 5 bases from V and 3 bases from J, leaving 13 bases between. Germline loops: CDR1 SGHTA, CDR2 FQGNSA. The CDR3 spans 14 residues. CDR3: CASSPTNVEETQYF. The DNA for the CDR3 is TGTGCCAGCAGCCCTACGAATGTTGAAGAGACCCAGTACTTC.

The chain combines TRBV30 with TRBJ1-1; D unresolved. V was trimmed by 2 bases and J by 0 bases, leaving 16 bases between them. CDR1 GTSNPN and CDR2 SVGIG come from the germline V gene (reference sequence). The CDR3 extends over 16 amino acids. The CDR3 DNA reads TGTGCCTGGAGTCGTCGGGTTTACAGTCTGAACACTGAAGCTTTCTTT. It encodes CAWSRRVYSLNTEAFF. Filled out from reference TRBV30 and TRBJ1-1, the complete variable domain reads SQTIHQWPATLVQPVGSPLSLECTVEGTSNPNLYWYRQAAGRGLQLLFYSVGIGQISSEVPQNLSASRPQDRQFILSSKKLLLSDSGFYLCAWSRRVYSLNTEAFFGQGTRLTVV.

The CDR3 coding sequence is TGTGCCAGCAGCTCTTATGGGGTATTCAATGAGCAGTTCTTC. It encodes CASSSYGVFNEQFF. The chain is built from TRBV7-2 and TRBJ2-1, with D unresolved. Germline V gene lookup returns CDR1 SGHTA and CDR2 FQGNSA. CDR3 length: 14 amino acids. Trimming took off 4 bases at V and 6 bases at J, with 13 bases between the two ends.

The CDR3 reads CASSSPGQPGGGYTF. CDR3 coding DNA: TGTGCCAGCAGTTCTCCAGGACAGCCAGGTGGTGGCTACACCTTC. The J gene is TRBJ1-2, the V gene TRBV28, with a tentative D call TRBD1 (6 bases). Germline values: CDR1 MDHEN, CDR2 SYDVKM. Trimming took off 4 bases at V and 7 bases at J, with 19 bases between the two ends. This CDR3 region has 15 residues.